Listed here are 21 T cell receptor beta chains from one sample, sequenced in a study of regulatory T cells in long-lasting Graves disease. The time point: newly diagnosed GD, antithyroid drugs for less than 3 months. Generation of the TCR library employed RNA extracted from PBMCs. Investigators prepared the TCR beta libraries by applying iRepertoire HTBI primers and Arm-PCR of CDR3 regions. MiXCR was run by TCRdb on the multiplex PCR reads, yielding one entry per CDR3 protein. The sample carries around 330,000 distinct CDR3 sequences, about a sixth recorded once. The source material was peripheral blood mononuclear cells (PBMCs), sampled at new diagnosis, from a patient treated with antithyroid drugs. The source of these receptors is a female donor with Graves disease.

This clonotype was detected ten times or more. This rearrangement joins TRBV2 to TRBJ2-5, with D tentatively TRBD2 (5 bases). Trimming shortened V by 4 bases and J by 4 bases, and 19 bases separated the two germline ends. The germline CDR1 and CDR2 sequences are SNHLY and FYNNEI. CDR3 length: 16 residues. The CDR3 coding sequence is TGTGCCAGCAGTGCCCAGCGGCCAAACCCCGGAGAGACCCAGTACTTC. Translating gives CASSAQRPNPGETQYF.

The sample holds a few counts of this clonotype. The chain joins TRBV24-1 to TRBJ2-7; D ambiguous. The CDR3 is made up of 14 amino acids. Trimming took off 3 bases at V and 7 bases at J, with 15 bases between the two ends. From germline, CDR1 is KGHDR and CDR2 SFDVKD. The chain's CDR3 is CATSDPHPGWEQYF. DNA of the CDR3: TGTGCCACCAGTGATCCGCACCCGGGTTGGGAGCAGTACTTC.

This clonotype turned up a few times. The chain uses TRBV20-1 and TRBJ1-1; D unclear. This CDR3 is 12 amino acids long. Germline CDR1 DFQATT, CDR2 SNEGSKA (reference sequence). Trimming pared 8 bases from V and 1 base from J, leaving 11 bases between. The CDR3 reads CSPDTSNTEAFF. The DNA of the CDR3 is TGCAGTCCAGACACCTCGAACACTGAAGCTTTCTTT.

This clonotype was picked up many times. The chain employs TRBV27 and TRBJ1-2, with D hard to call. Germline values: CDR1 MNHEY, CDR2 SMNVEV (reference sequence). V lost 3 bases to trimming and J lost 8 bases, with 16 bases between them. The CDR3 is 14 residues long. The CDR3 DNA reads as TGTGCCAGCAGTTTTCGGGAGGGTCAATGGGGCTACACCTTC. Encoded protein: CASSFREGQWGYTF.

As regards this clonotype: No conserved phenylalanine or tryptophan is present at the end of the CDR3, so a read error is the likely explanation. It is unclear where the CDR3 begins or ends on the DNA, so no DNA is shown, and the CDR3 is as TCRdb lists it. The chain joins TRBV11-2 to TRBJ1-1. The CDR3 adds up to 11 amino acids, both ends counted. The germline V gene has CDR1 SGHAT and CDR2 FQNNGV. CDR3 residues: CASSPRTEACL.

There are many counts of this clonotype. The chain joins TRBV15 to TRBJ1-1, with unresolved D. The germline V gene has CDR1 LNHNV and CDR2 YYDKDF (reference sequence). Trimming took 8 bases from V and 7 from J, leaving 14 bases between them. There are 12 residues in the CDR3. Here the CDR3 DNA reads TGTGCCACCCAACAGTGGGAAGATGAAGCTTTCTTT. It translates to CATQQWEDEAFF.

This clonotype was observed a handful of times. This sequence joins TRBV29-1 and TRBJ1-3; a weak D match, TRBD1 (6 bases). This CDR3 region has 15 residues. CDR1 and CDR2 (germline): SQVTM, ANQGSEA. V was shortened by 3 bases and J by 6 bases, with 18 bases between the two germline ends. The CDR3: CSVEVQGWHENTIYF. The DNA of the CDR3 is TGCAGCGTTGAGGTTCAGGGGTGGCACGAAAACACCATATATTTT.

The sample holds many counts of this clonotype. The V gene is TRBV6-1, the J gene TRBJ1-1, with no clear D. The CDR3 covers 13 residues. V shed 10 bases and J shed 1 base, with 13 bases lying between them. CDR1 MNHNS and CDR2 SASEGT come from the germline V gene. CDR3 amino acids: CANQGFANTEAFF. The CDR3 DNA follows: TGTGCCAACCAAGGGTTCGCGAACACTGAAGCTTTCTTT.

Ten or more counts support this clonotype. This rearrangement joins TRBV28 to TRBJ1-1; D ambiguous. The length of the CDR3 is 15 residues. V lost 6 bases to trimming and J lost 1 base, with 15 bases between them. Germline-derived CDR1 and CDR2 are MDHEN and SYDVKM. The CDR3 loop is CASSPPPFPNTEAFF. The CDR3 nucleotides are TGTGCCAGCAGCCCCCCGCCATTCCCGAACACTGAAGCTTTCTTT. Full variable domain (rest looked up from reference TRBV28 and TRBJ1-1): DVKVTQSSRYLVKRTGEKVFLECVQDMDHENMFWYRQDPGLGLRLIYFSYDVKMKEKGDIPEGYSVSREKKERFSLILESASTNQTSMYLCASSPPPFPNTEAFFGQGTRLTVV.

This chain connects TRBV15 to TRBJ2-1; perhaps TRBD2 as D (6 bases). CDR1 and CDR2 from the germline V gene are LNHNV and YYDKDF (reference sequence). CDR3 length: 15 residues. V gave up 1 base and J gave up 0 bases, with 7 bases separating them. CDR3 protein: CATSRGGNSYNEQFF. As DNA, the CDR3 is TGTGCCACCAGCAGAGGCGGGAACTCCTACAATGAGCAGTTCTTC.

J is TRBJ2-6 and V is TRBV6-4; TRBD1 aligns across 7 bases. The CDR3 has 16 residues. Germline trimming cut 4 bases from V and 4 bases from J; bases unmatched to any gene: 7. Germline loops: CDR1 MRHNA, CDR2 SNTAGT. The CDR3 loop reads CASSASTGSGANVLTF. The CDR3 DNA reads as TGTGCCAGCAGTGCCTCGACAGGGTCCGGGGCCAACGTCCTGACTTTC.

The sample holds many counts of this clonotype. DNA for the CDR3: TGTGCCTGGAGAATCGAGGGGGACAGGGGGCTGGAGACCCAGTACTTC. Protein: CAWRIEGDRGLETQYF. The V gene is TRBV30, the J gene TRBJ2-5, with 12 bases matching TRBD1. The germline CDR1 and CDR2 sequences are GTSNPN and SVGIG (reference sequence). The CDR3 spans 16 residues. The J segment lost 5 bases and the V segment lost 3 bases, leaving 10 bases of the junction unmatched.

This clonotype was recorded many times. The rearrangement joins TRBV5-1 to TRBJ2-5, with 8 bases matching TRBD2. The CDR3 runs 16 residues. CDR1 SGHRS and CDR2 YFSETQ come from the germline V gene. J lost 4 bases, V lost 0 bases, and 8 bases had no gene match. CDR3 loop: CASSLAASGPPETQYF. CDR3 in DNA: TGCGCCAGCAGCTTGGCCGCTAGCGGGCCCCCAGAGACCCAGTACTTC.

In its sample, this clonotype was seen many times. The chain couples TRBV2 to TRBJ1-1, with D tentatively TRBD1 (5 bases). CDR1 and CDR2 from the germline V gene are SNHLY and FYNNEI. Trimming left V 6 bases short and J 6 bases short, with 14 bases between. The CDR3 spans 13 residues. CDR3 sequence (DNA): TGTGCCAGCAGATCCGGGGGGAGGGCTGAAGCTTTCTTT. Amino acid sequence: CASRSGGRAEAFF.

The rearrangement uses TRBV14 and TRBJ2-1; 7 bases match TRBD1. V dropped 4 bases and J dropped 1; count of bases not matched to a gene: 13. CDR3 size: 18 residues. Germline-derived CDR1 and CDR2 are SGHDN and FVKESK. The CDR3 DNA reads TGTGCCAGCAGCCTGACAGGGCTCTTCGGGGTATCCTACAATGAGCAGTTCTTC. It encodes CASSLTGLFGVSYNEQFF.

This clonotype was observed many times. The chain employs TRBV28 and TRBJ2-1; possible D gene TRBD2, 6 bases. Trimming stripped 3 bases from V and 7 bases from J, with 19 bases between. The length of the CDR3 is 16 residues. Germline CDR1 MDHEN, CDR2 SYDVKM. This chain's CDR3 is CASSFLGFGGRNEQFF. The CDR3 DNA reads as TGTGCCAGCAGTTTTCTCGGGTTCGGGGGAAGGAATGAGCAGTTCTTC.

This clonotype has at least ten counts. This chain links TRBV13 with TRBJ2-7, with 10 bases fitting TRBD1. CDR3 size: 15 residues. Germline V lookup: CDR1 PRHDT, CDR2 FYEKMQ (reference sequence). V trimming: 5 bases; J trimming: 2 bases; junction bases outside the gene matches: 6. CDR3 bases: TGTGCCAGCAGCCGGACAGGGGGGCTTGCCTACGAGCAGTACTTC. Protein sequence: CASSRTGGLAYEQYF.

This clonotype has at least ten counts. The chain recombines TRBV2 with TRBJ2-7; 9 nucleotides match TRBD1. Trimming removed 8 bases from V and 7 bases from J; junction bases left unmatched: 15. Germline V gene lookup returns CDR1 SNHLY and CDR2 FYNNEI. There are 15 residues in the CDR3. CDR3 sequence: CASLRSGQGLGEQYF. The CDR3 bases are TGTGCCAGCCTTCGGTCGGGACAGGGTCTGGGTGAGCAGTACTTC.

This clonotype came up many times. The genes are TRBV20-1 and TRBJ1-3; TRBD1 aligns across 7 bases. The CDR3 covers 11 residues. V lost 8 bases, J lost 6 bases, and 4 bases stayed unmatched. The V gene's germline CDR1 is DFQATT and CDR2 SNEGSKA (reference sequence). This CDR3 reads CSTGTANTIYF. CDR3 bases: TGCAGTACTGGGACAGCAAACACCATATATTTT.

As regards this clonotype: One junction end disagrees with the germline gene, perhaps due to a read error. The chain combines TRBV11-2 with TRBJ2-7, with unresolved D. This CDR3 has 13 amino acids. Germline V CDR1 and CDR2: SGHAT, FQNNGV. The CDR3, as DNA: TGTGCCAGCAGCTCCTTTGGGGTTGGGGTGGCCAACTTC. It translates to CASSSFGVGVANF.

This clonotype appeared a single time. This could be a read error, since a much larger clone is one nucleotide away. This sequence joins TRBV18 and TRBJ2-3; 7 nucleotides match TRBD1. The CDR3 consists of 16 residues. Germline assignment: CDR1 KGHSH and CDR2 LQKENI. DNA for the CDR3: TGTGCCAGCTCACCACGTACCAGGGGGAGCACAGATTCGCAGTATTTT. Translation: CASSPRTRGSTDSQYF.